The 23 T cell receptor beta chains below come from one sample, sequenced in a study of cytomegalovirus exposure and HLA in healthy donors. PCR used 60 Vbeta primers and 13 Jbeta primers. Assay: immunoSEQ multiplex PCR; the TCRdb copy retains only in-frame clones and omits some. This sample's table has approximately 150,000 clones. The sample consisted of PBMCs. These receptors were taken from a woman aged 35 to 49 in good health and CMV-seronegative.

This chain uses TRBV7-8 with TRBJ1-4, with D possibly TRBD1 on 5 matching bases. CDR1 and CDR2 (germline): SGHVS, FQNEAQ. Trimming stripped 0 bases from V and 6 bases from J, with 14 bases between. The CDR3 runs to 16 residues. CDR3 region: CASSLAPAGLDEKLFF. DNA for the CDR3: TGTGCCAGCAGCTTAGCGCCGGCAGGGCTGGATGAAAAACTGTTTTTT.

This rearrangement joins TRBV11-3 to TRBJ2-7, with D perhaps matching TRBD2 (5 bases). The V gene's germline CDR1 is SGHNT and CDR2 YENEEA. The germline V and J ends were trimmed by 0 bases and 3 bases, with 6 bases remaining between them. This CDR3 has 13 residues. The CDR3 is CASSLDRDYEQYF. For the CDR3, the DNA is TGTGCCAGCAGCTTAGATCGGGACTACGAGCAGTACTTC.

This rearrangement joins TRBV9 to TRBJ1-6; D possibly corresponds to TRBD1 (6 bases). The CDR3 runs 15 residues. V lost 0 bases and J lost 7, with 11 bases in between. Germline lookup yields CDR1 SGDLS and CDR2 YYNGEE. The CDR3 loop reads CASSVARTVNSPLHF. The CDR3 DNA reads TGTGCCAGCAGCGTAGCCCGGACAGTAAATTCACCCCTCCACTTT.

This chain links TRBV9 with TRBJ2-3, with D possibly being TRBD1 (5 bases). CDR1 is SGDLS and CDR2 is YYNGEE in the germline V gene. V lost 0 bases to trimming and J lost 4 bases, with 9 bases between them. The CDR3 extends over 14 amino acids. The CDR3 bases are TGTGCCAGCAGCGTAGTATCAGGGCCAGATACGCAGTATTTT. Translated, it gives CASSVVSGPDTQYF.

This sequence joins TRBV6-4 and TRBJ2-4; 9 nucleotides match TRBD2. The CDR3 sequence is 15 residues long. Germline V gene data show CDR1 as MRHNA and CDR2 as SNTAGT. With 1 base clipped from V and 5 bases from J, the junction kept 3 bases outside the gene matches. CDR3 bases: TGTGCCAGCAGTGACTGCGGGGGGGCGGAAAACATTCAGTACTTC. This encodes CASSDCGGAENIQYF.

The chain links TRBV11-3 to TRBJ2-1; 8 bases fit TRBD1. The CDR3 spans 16 residues. The V gene's germline CDR1 is SGHNT and CDR2 YENEEA. V lost 3 bases and J lost 6; bases outside the gene matches: 10. The CDR3 reads CASSLQGANSGNEQFF. The CDR3 DNA follows: TGTGCCAGCAGCTTGCAGGGGGCGAATTCCGGCAATGAGCAGTTCTTC.

V usage is TRBV18 and J usage is TRBJ2-7; 7 bases align to TRBD1. Germline values: CDR1 KGHSH, CDR2 LQKENI. V shed 2 bases and J 1 base; nucleotides not matched to a gene: 5. The CDR3 runs to 15 residues. This CDR3 is CASSPSRDSSYEQYV. CDR3 DNA: TGTGCCAGCTCACCAAGTCGGGACAGTTCCTACGAGCAGTACGTC.

The V call is TRBV5-1, the J call TRBJ1-6; D remains ambiguous. V lost 4 bases to trimming and J lost 9 bases, with 11 bases between them. The CDR3 is 13 amino acids. Looked up from germline, CDR1 is SGHRS and CDR2 is YFSETQ. CDR3 DNA: TGCGCCAGCAGCCTGTCGAGGTCTTCACCCCTCCACTTT. This codes for CASSLSRSSPLHF.

The chain is built from TRBV7-8 and TRBJ2-1, with TRBD1 identical over 8 bases. J gave up 7 bases and V 2 bases, and 7 bases lay outside the gene matches. The CDR3 contains 15 residues. Per the germline V gene, CDR1 is SGHVS and CDR2 is FQNEAQ. CDR3 nucleotides: TGTGCCAGCAGCTTACGTCGATGGGACAGGAATGAGCAGTTCTTC. Its translation is CASSLRRWDRNEQFF.

This chain links TRBV6-4 with TRBJ1-1, with D tentatively TRBD1 (6 bases). The germline V gene encodes CDR1 MRHNA and CDR2 SNTAGT. The V and J ends lost 8 bases and 3 bases respectively, with 16 bases between them. The CDR3 runs 14 residues. CDR3 residues: CASGALNRDTEAFF. CDR3 nucleotide sequence: TGTGCCAGCGGAGCCTTAAACAGGGACACTGAAGCTTTCTTT.

Comments on this clone: Within the sample, other DNA sequences also encode this same CDR3. The chain joins TRBV7-9 to TRBJ1-1; D perhaps matches TRBD1 (5 bases). Germline CDR1 and CDR2: SEHNR and FQNEAQ (reference sequence). The CDR3 contains 13 residues. The germline V and J ends were trimmed by 4 bases and 1 base, with 7 bases remaining between them. Here the CDR3 reads CASSSQGNTEAFF. DNA of the CDR3: TGTGCCAGCAGCTCCCAGGGGAACACTGAAGCTTTCTTT.

This rearrangement joins TRBV6-1 to TRBJ1-1; 7 positions match TRBD1. The CDR3 is 14 amino acids. Trimming at V came to 5 bases and at J to 1 base, leaving 4 bases not matched to a gene. In germline, CDR1 is MNHNS, CDR2 SASEGT. In DNA, the CDR3 is TGTGCCAGCAGTTTAACAGGGGAGAACACTGAAGCTTTCTTT. Protein: CASSLTGENTEAFF.

The rearrangement uses TRBV5-4 and TRBJ1-1; 7 bases agree with TRBD1. V lost 5 bases, J lost 2 bases, and 3 bases stayed unmatched. Germline V gives CDR1 SGHNT, CDR2 YYREEE (reference sequence). This CDR3 region has 13 residues. In DNA, the CDR3 is TGTGCCAGCAGTTACAGGGGAAACACTGAAGCTTTCTTT. Translating gives CASSYRGNTEAFF.

This chain links TRBV27 with TRBJ1-5; a weak D match, TRBD1 (6 bases). This CDR3 is built from 15 residues. With 7 bases removed from V and 3 bases from J, the gap between germline ends came to 16 bases. CDR1 and CDR2 from the germline V gene are MNHEY and SMNVEV (reference sequence). CDR3 sequence reads: CASTPGGDLNQPQHF. The CDR3 DNA reads TGTGCCAGCACCCCTGGGGGCGACCTCAATCAGCCCCAGCATTTT.

The rearrangement links TRBV4-2 to TRBJ1-6; 8 bases are a match to TRBD1. CDR1 and CDR2 from the germline V gene are LGHNA and YNFKEQ. The J segment lost 7 bases and the V segment lost 0 bases, leaving 8 bases of the junction unmatched. The CDR3 loop spans 17 amino acids. The DNA of the CDR3 is TGTGCCAGCAGCCAAGATGGGGCCGACAGGGGCAATTCACCCCTCCACTTT. It translates to CASSQDGADRGNSPLHF.

The chain carries TRBV4-2 and TRBJ2-5; D gene uncertain. V gave up 4 bases and J gave up 5 bases, with 8 bases separating them. There are 12 residues in the CDR3. From germline, CDR1 is LGHNA and CDR2 YNFKEQ. CDR3 coding DNA: TGTGCCAGCAGCCGGGCCAGGGAGACCCAGTACTTC. It specifies CASSRARETQYF.

The chain links TRBV5-1 to TRBJ1-1, with D uncertain. The V and J ends lost 0 bases and 4 bases respectively, with 19 bases between them. This CDR3 is 17 amino acids long. Germline CDR1 is SGHRS and CDR2 is YFSETQ. The CDR3 DNA reads as TGCGCCAGCAGCTTGGCCATTAGCGTTCCGATGGGCACTGAAGCTTTCTTT. Translating it yields CASSLAISVPMGTEAFF.

The V and J genes are TRBV2 and TRBJ2-2; tentative D call: TRBD1 (6 bases). CDR3 length equals 15 residues. The germline gives CDR1 SNHLY, CDR2 FYNNEI. V gave up 4 bases and J gave up 3 bases, with 12 bases separating them. CDR3 sequence reads: CASSVLAGDTGELFF. CDR3 sequence (DNA): TGTGCCAGCAGTGTTTTGGCAGGGGACACCGGGGAGCTGTTTTTT.

This sequence joins TRBV6-6 and TRBJ1-3, with D perhaps matching TRBD1 (5 bases). The CDR3 loop spans 15 amino acids. Trimming stripped 6 bases from V and 4 bases from J, with 16 bases between. Germline lookup yields CDR1 MNHNY and CDR2 SVGAGI (reference sequence). The CDR3 here is CASRGGVGIGNTIYF. CDR3 in DNA: TGTGCCAGCAGGGGGGGGGTAGGGATCGGAAACACCATATATTTT.

V and J are TRBV28 and TRBJ2-6; 7 positions match TRBD2. Germline V gene lookup returns CDR1 MDHEN and CDR2 SYDVKM. V was clipped by 3 bases and J by 1 base; unmatched bases: 6. CDR3 length equals 17 residues. This CDR3 is CASSLGGFSSGANVLTF. The CDR3 coding sequence is TGTGCCAGCAGTTTGGGGGGGTTCTCTTCTGGGGCCAACGTCCTGACTTTC.

The chain is built from TRBV7-3 and TRBJ2-3, with 9 bases fitting TRBD2. The CDR3 extends over 14 amino acids. Germline lookup yields CDR1 SGHTA and CDR2 FQGTGA. The V and J ends lost 2 bases and 4 bases, in that order; junction bases with no gene match: 1. CDR3 residues: CASSLGTSSDTQYF. In DNA, the CDR3 is TGTGCCAGCAGCTTAGGGACTAGCTCAGATACGCAGTATTTT. The whole variable domain, remainder taken from reference TRBV7-3 and TRBJ2-3, is GAGVSQTPSNKVTEKGKYVELRCDPISGHTALYWYRQSLGQGPEFLIYFQGTGAADDSGLPNDRFFAVRPEGSVSTLKIQRTERGDSAVYLCASSLGTSSDTQYFGPGTRLTVL.

The chain is built from TRBV6-5 and TRBJ1-1, with D possibly being TRBD1 (6 bases). Germline loops: CDR1 MNHEY, CDR2 SVGAGI. Deletions cut 0 bases from V and 4 bases from J, with 12 bases between. The CDR3 is made up of 15 amino acids. As DNA, the CDR3 is TGTGCCAGCAGTTACTCCCCCCCAGGGGCCACTGAAGCTTTCTTT. Translation: CASSYSPPGATEAFF.

V gene TRBV4-3 combines with J gene TRBJ2-5, with D possibly TRBD2 on 7 matching bases. Germline CDR1 LGHNA, CDR2 YSLEER. CDR3 length: 16 amino acids. The germline V and J ends were trimmed by 1 base and 4 bases, with 16 bases remaining between them. The DNA of the CDR3 is TGCGCCAGCAGCCAAGGGGGGCGGGGGCCGGGAGAGACCCAGTACTTC. Translation gives CASSQGGRGPGETQYF.